This entry lists 18 T cell receptor beta chains sequenced from one sample in a study of cytomegalovirus exposure and HLA in healthy donors. Amplification used 60 Vbeta primers and 13 Jbeta primers. Sequencing used immunoSEQ multiplex PCR; TCRdb keeps in-frame clones, though not all of them. The profile shows 150,000 to 250,000 clones, around 83% of them singletons. Sequencing was done on a sample of PBMCs. The receptors were gathered from a woman aged 45-59 years in good health and CMV-seropositive.

This clone has a single count. The J gene is TRBJ1-4, the V gene TRBV28; perhaps TRBD1 as D (5 bases). V lost 7 bases and J 6 bases, leaving 18 bases between the germline ends. CDR1 and CDR2 from the germline V gene are MDHEN and SYDVKM. The CDR3 has 15 residues. CDR3 in DNA: TGTGCCAGCAACCGGTGGGGGGGTGGCGATGAAAAACTGTTTTTT. Its translation is CASNRWGGGDEKLFF.

The chain recombines TRBV5-1 with TRBJ2-2, with unresolved D. V lost 0 bases and J lost 5, with 8 bases in between. CDR3 length: 14 residues. Per the germline V gene, CDR1 is SGHRS and CDR2 is YFSETQ. For the CDR3, the DNA is TGCGCCAGCAGCTTGGTGGCCCAAACCGGGGAGCTGTTTTTT. This sequence encodes CASSLVAQTGELFF.

In its sample, this clone was seen a few times. The V call is TRBV25-1, the J call TRBJ2-7, with 10 nucleotides matching TRBD2. Per the germline V gene, CDR1 is MGHDK and CDR2 is SYGVNS. Losses at the gene ends were 5 bases for V and 6 bases for J; bases not matched to a gene: 4. CDR3 size: 13 residues. CDR3 sequence (DNA): TGTGCCAGCAGTCTAGCGGGAGTCTCCGAGCAGTACTTC. Protein product: CASSLAGVSEQYF.

The genes are TRBV5-1 and TRBJ1-2; TRBD1 matches 8 bases. Germline V gives CDR1 SGHRS, CDR2 YFSETQ. The CDR3 has 13 amino acids. The junction had 7 bases not matched to a gene; V was cut back by 6 bases and J by 6 bases. CDR3 protein: CASTSTGVDGYTF. CDR3 bases: TGCGCCAGCACCTCGACAGGGGTGGATGGCTACACCTTC.

Comments on this clone: One junction end disagrees with the germline gene, perhaps due to a read error. This chain connects TRBV20-1 to TRBJ2-3, with TRBD2 matching over 8 bases. Germline V gene lookup returns CDR1 DFQATT and CDR2 SNEGSKA (reference sequence). The CDR3 is 11 amino acids. The CDR3 coding sequence is TGCGGTGCTAGTAGCGGGAATACGCAGTATTTT. Amino acids: CGASSGNTQYF.

The chain joins TRBV28 to TRBJ1-2; 11 positions match TRBD1. V lost 8 bases to trimming and J lost 5 bases; unmatched junction nucleotides: 7. The germline CDR1 and CDR2 sequences are MDHEN and SYDVKM. The CDR3 has 14 amino acids. The CDR3 sequence is CASRAGQGGYGYTF. Here the CDR3 DNA reads TGTGCCAGCCGAGCGGGACAGGGGGGATATGGCTACACCTTC.

This clone showed up just once. The chain links TRBV6-1 to TRBJ2-3; D is ambiguous. The CDR3 length is 12 residues. V was clipped by 6 bases and J by 2 bases, with 6 bases between them. Germline V gene data show CDR1 as MNHNS and CDR2 as SASEGT. In DNA form, the CDR3 reads TGTGCCAGCAGCCAGTACACAGATACGCAGTATTTT. Its protein is CASSQYTDTQYF.

The chain recombines TRBV5-5 with TRBJ2-7; 9 bases line up with TRBD1. There are 13 residues in the CDR3. J gave up 3 bases and V 5 bases, and 3 bases lay outside the gene matches. Germline values: CDR1 SGHKS, CDR2 YYEKEE (reference sequence). The CDR3 region is CASSWGQGYEQYF. CDR3 bases: TGTGCCAGCAGTTGGGGACAGGGCTACGAGCAGTACTTC.

This clone was observed a few times. The V and J genes are TRBV18 and TRBJ1-2; 12 nucleotides match TRBD1. V trimming: 7 bases; J trimming: 8 bases; junction bases outside the gene matches: 17. This CDR3 comprises 17 residues. Looked up from germline, CDR1 is KGHSH and CDR2 is LQKENI. The CDR3 DNA reads as TGTGCCAGCTGGAGTACCCCTTGGGACAGGGGGCGTTCGGGCTACACCTTC. This translates into CASWSTPWDRGRSGYTF.

The chain has TRBV10-2 and TRBJ2-7; the match to TRBD2 covers 7 bases. The CDR3 spans 14 residues. V lost 6 bases to trimming and J lost 3 bases; unmatched junction nucleotides: 8. The V gene's germline CDR1 is WSHSY and CDR2 SAAADI. CDR3 nucleotide sequence: TGCGCCAGCAGACCAGGGACTACCGACTACGAGCAGTACTTC. Protein product: CASRPGTTDYEQYF.

The sample holds one count of this clone. The chain recombines TRBV7-9 with TRBJ2-5; D may be TRBD2 (6 bases). CDR1 is SEHNR, CDR2 FQNEAQ, per germline (reference sequence). CDR3 length: 14 amino acids. V lost 7 bases and J lost 3, with 15 bases in between. The CDR3 nucleotides are TGTGCCAGCACCGCCGACGGGAGAAAAGAGACCCAGTACTTC. This codes for CASTADGRKETQYF.

The chain couples TRBV6-6 to TRBJ1-5, with TRBD1 identical over 8 bases. The trim removed 2 bases at V and 5 bases at J, leaving 5 bases unmatched. Germline V gives CDR1 MNHNY, CDR2 SVGAGI (reference sequence). The CDR3 loop spans 15 amino acids. In DNA, the CDR3 is TGTGCCAGCAGTTACCGTAGACAGGGGTATCAGCCCCAGCATTTT. It encodes CASSYRRQGYQPQHF.

This chain uses TRBV2 with TRBJ2-3, with D perhaps TRBD2 (7 bases). The CDR3 sequence is 15 residues long. CDR1 is SNHLY and CDR2 is FYNNEI in the germline V gene. V was pared by 8 bases and J by 5 bases, with 20 bases between. The DNA of the CDR3 is TGTGCCAGCGGGGGGGCCCACCCTTCTGTAGATACGCAGTATTTT. Its translation: CASGGAHPSVDTQYF.

The chain joins TRBV28 to TRBJ1-2, with unresolved D. CDR3 size: 12 residues. Germline values: CDR1 MDHEN, CDR2 SYDVKM. V was shortened by 2 bases and J by 8 bases, with 9 bases between the two germline ends. The CDR3 DNA is TGTGCCAGCAGTTTAATAGATCGGGGCTACACCTTC. This gives the protein CASSLIDRGYTF.

V usage is TRBV11-2 and J usage is TRBJ1-4, with D possibly matching TRBD1 (5 bases). V was pared by 4 bases and J by 4 bases, with 13 bases between. The germline V gene has CDR1 SGHAT and CDR2 FQNNGV. The CDR3 is 15 amino acids. The chain's CDR3 is CASSSRQTFNEKLFF. Written as DNA, the CDR3 is TGTGCCAGCAGCTCTCGACAGACCTTTAATGAAAAACTGTTTTTT.

The V gene is TRBV28, the J gene TRBJ1-1, with D unclear. Trimming left V 3 bases short and J 13 bases short, with 9 bases between. This CDR3 comprises 10 residues. The germline gives CDR1 MDHEN, CDR2 SYDVKM. Here the CDR3 reads CASSFRGVFF. DNA of the CDR3: TGTGCCAGCAGTTTTAGAGGTGTTTTCTTT.

The count of this clone is one. The J gene is TRBJ1-2, the V gene TRBV18, with 8 bases lining up with TRBD1. The CDR3 sequence is 15 residues long. CDR1 is KGHSH and CDR2 is LQKENI in the germline V gene. Unmatched junction bases numbered 8, after V lost 5 bases and J lost 3 bases. The CDR3 reads CASSTGTGEYYGYTF. CDR3 coding DNA: TGTGCCAGCTCAACCGGGACAGGAGAATACTATGGCTACACCTTC.

V usage is TRBV5-4 and J usage is TRBJ2-3; 12 bases match TRBD2. Germline V lookup: CDR1 SGHNT, CDR2 YYREEE (reference sequence). The CDR3 totals 16 residues. The V segment lost 5 bases and the J segment 0 bases; nucleotides outside the gene matches: 4. This CDR3 reads CASSLAGGPSTDTQYF. The CDR3 DNA sequence: TGTGCCAGCAGTCTAGCGGGGGGGCCGAGCACAGATACGCAGTATTTT.